This record covers a single T cell receptor beta chain. The CDR3 contains 14 residues. V lost 2 bases, J lost 3 bases, and 11 bases lay in between. Germline CDR1 is GTSNPN and CDR2 is SVGIG (reference sequence). Sequenced by immunoSEQ multiplex PCR; TCRdb stores in-frame clones only, minus some. This sample has fewer than 90,000 clones; approximately 94% occur once, and the top ten carry 6% to 8%. These data come from a study of control samples from healthy donors and cancer patients. This sequence originates from a woman in her forties in good health. The sequenced sample was blood. This chain links TRBV30 with TRBJ1-3; no definite D call. This CDR3 reads CAWSPVLYGNTIYF. CDR3 DNA: TGTGCCTGGAGTCCAGTCCTTTATGGAAACACCATATATTTT. Based on the CDR3 plus reference TRBV30 and TRBJ1-3, the full variable domain is SQTIHQWPATLVQPVGSPLSLECTVEGTSNPNLYWYRQAAGRGLQLLFYSVGIGQISSEVPQNLSASRPQDRQFILSSKKLLLSDSGFYLCAWSPVLYGNTIYFGEGSWLTVV.